The TCR beta chain described here comes from a study of identical twins. From the 5' RACE reads, TCRdb called clonotypes with MiXCR, one entry per CDR3 protein. This sample has nearly 250,000 distinct CDR3 sequences, with 5.5% to 7% found just once. Regarding the study as a whole: Monozygotic twins shared more out-of-frame TCR alpha than recombination models predicted.

This clonotype came up a few times. Its antigen is unidentified. This CDR3 is 15 amino acids long. Germline CDR1 reads DFQATT; CDR2 reads SNEGSKA (reference sequence). This same sample was also taken into another study, of yellow fever vaccine responses in identical twins.

This receptor was obtained from a woman between 18 and 30 years old in good health. The sequenced sample was memory (CD45RO+) T cells sorted from blood. The rearrangement links TRBV20-1 to TRBJ2-1, with 10 bases matching TRBD2. This CDR3 reads CNPSPSGGGYNEQFF. For the CDR3, the DNA is TGCAATCCCTCCCCCAGCGGGGGGGGATACAATGAGCAGTTCTTC.